Below, 32 T cell receptor beta chains from the same sample are listed, as sequenced in a study of blood T cell repertoires in COVID-19. Repertoires were generated with immunoSEQ multiplex PCR, while TCRdb's copy carries only in-frame clones and drops some. The repertoire holds 65,000 to 70,000 clones, with approximately 93% as singletons. The sample comprised peripheral blood. The receptors were gathered from a man in his sixties or seventies with active COVID-19.

This chain uses TRBV18 with TRBJ2-5; D is unclear. V shed 6 bases and J shed 1 base, with 12 bases lying between them. Germline assignment: CDR1 KGHSH and CDR2 LQKENI. This CDR3 contains 14 residues. In DNA, the CDR3 is TGTGCCAGCTCTGAACAGAATCGCCAAGAGACCCAGTACTTC. It yields the protein CASSEQNRQETQYF.

In this sample, this clone turned up once. The chain is built from TRBV6-1 and TRBJ1-2; 10 bases map to TRBD1. This CDR3 has 19 residues. CDR1 is MNHNS and CDR2 is SASEGT in the germline V gene. V dropped 0 bases and J dropped 4; count of bases not matched to a gene: 14. DNA for the CDR3: TGTGCCAGCAGTGAAGCCCCTCCAAGACAGGGGGCTTCTAGCTATGGCTACACCTTC. This translates into CASSEAPPRQGASSYGYTF.

J is TRBJ2-2 and V is TRBV5-5; TRBD1 matches at 10 bases. V lost 4 bases, J lost 5 bases, and 8 bases stayed unmatched. Germline V gene sequence: CDR1 SGHKS, CDR2 YYEKEE (reference sequence). CDR3 length: 16 amino acids. The CDR3 nucleotides read TGTGCCAGCAGCCCCTATCCGGGACAGGGGACCGGGGAGCTGTTTTTT. As protein: CASSPYPGQGTGELFF.

J is TRBJ2-7 and V is TRBV6-6; TRBD1 agrees at 7 bases. This CDR3 comprises 14 residues. The junction had 11 bases not matched to a gene; V was cut back by 8 bases and J by 4 bases. Looked up from germline, CDR1 is MNHNY and CDR2 is SVGAGI (reference sequence). CDR3 DNA sequence: TGTGCCAGCGTAGAGGGGGCTCGGTTTTACGAGCAGTACTTC. Its translation: CASVEGARFYEQYF.

This clone occurred a few times. V is TRBV6-5 and J is TRBJ1-2, with 7 bases that match TRBD1. Germline V gene lookup returns CDR1 MNHEY and CDR2 SVGAGI. Unmatched junction bases numbered 5, after V lost 5 bases and J lost 5 bases. The CDR3 is made up of 13 amino acids. This CDR3 is CASSRDRKYGYTF. In nucleotides, the CDR3 is TGTGCCAGCAGTAGGGACAGAAAATATGGCTACACCTTC.

The genes are TRBV10-3 and TRBJ1-5, with D perhaps matching TRBD1 (5 bases). The CDR3 has 13 amino acids. CDR1 is ENHRY and CDR2 is SYGVKD in the germline V gene. Trimming left V 4 bases short and J 4 bases short, with 8 bases between. The CDR3 region is CAISGQINQPQHF. The CDR3, as DNA: TGTGCCATCAGTGGACAGATAAATCAGCCCCAGCATTTT.

The rearrangement uses TRBV5-1 and TRBJ2-2; TRBD1 aligns across 7 bases. Germline CDR1 and CDR2: SGHRS and YFSETQ. Unmatched junction bases numbered 9, after V lost 4 bases and J lost 3 bases. This CDR3 is 16 amino acids long. CDR3 nucleotide sequence: TGCGCCAGCAGCGCAAGGGGGCTACTTGACACCGGGGAGCTGTTTTTT. This gives the protein CASSARGLLDTGELFF.

The chain links TRBV7-3 to TRBJ2-7; 7 bases agree with TRBD1. Per the germline V gene, CDR1 is SGHTA and CDR2 is FQGTGA. CDR3 length: 15 residues. Losses at the gene ends were 0 bases for V and 3 bases for J; bases not matched to a gene: 5. CDR3 coding DNA: TGTGCCAGCAGCTTAACGACAGGGATCGGCTACGAGCAGTACTTC. Amino acids: CASSLTTGIGYEQYF. Using reference TRBV7-3 and TRBJ2-7 for the parts outside the CDR3, the full variable domain is GAGVSQTPSNKVTEKGKYVELRCDPISGHTALYWYRQSLGQGPEFLIYFQGTGAADDSGLPNDRFFAVRPEGSVSTLKIQRTERGDSAVYLCASSLTTGIGYEQYFGPGTRLTVT.

This clone has just one count. The rearrangement uses TRBV24-1 and TRBJ2-5, with D perhaps TRBD2 (6 bases). CDR1 and CDR2 (germline): KGHDR, SFDVKD. The CDR3 contains 16 residues. V was pared by 4 bases and J by 6 bases, with 20 bases between. The CDR3 reads CATSERTGTGGKTQYF. CDR3 DNA sequence: TGTGCCACCAGTGAGCGGACCGGGACGGGCGGGAAGACCCAGTACTTC.

The rearrangement links TRBV5-8 to TRBJ2-7, with a possible D match to TRBD2 (6 bases). Germline loops: CDR1 SGHTS, CDR2 YDEGEE. The CDR3 contains 13 residues. Trimming removed 3 bases from V and 5 bases from J, with 12 bases in between. This chain's CDR3 is CASSWDWQDEQYF. For the CDR3, the DNA is TGTGCCAGCAGCTGGGACTGGCAGGACGAGCAGTACTTC.

V is TRBV28 and J is TRBJ1-2; weak D call: TRBD1 (6 bases). Germline CDR1 is MDHEN and CDR2 is SYDVKM. Deletions cut 8 bases from V and 2 bases from J, with 12 bases between. CDR3 size: 13 residues. CDR3 in DNA: TGTGCCAGCTGGCAAGACAGGAACTATGGCTACACCTTC. Its protein is CASWQDRNYGYTF.

This clone was counted once. The chain uses TRBV10-2 and TRBJ1-2; possible D gene TRBD1, 6 bases. Germline loops: CDR1 WSHSY, CDR2 SAAADI. Trimming took 4 bases from V and 4 from J, leaving 16 bases between them. The CDR3 runs 15 residues. In DNA form, the CDR3 reads TGCGCCAGCAGTGCTAGACGGACAGCCACCTATGGCTACACCTTC. Encoded protein: CASSARRTATYGYTF.

The chain joins TRBV28 to TRBJ1-6; D perhaps matches TRBD1 (5 bases). The CDR3 totals 13 residues. The ends were cut back, 6 bases at V and 9 bases at J, with 12 bases in the middle. The germline CDR1 and CDR2 sequences are MDHEN and SYDVKM. The CDR3 DNA follows: TGTGCCAGCAGGCGGGACTTGGGTTCACCCCTCCACTTT. Residues: CASRRDLGSPLHF.

The gene calls are TRBV19 and TRBJ1-2; 9 nucleotides line up with TRBD1. The CDR3 runs to 15 residues. V gave up 4 bases and J gave up 7 bases; unmatched junction bases: 10. In germline, CDR1 is LNHDA, CDR2 SQIVND (reference sequence). The CDR3 loop reads CASSTLPGQGGGYTF. In nucleotides, the CDR3 is TGTGCCAGTAGTACGTTACCGGGACAGGGTGGTGGCTACACCTTC.

The genes are TRBV27 and TRBJ2-2; weak D call: TRBD1 (6 bases). This CDR3 is built from 13 residues. V gave up 6 bases and J gave up 7 bases, with 12 bases separating them. Germline V gene data show CDR1 as MNHEY and CDR2 as SMNVEV (reference sequence). As DNA, the CDR3 is TGTGCCAGCAGCCACAGGGCCGGCGGGGAGCTGTTTTTT. Its protein is CASSHRAGGELFF.

The genes are TRBV19 and TRBJ2-4; no clear D gene. Germline V gives CDR1 LNHDA, CDR2 SQIVND (reference sequence). Trimming removed 5 bases at V and 1 base at J, with 12 bases between. The CDR3 spans 15 residues. For the CDR3, the DNA is TGTGCCAGTAGTTCAGTCGCGGCGGCCAAAAACATTCAGTACTTC. Its translation is CASSSVAAAKNIQYF.

The chain couples TRBV20-1 to TRBJ2-7, with D possibly matching TRBD2 (6 bases). The CDR3 length is 14 residues. CDR1 is DFQATT, CDR2 SNEGSKA, per germline (reference sequence). Trimming cost V 3 bases and J 7 bases, with 19 bases left between them. The CDR3 DNA follows: TGCAGTGCTAGTGTGGCAGAATGGGCGGGAGAGCAGTACTTC. Protein: CSASVAEWAGEQYF.

The J gene is TRBJ2-3, the V gene TRBV6-5, with D tentatively TRBD2 (7 bases). The V gene's germline CDR1 is MNHEY and CDR2 SVGAGI. The CDR3 has 15 amino acids. Between the trimmed V and J ends, which lost 2 bases and 5 bases, there was a span of 14 bases. CDR3 nucleotide sequence: TGTGCCAGCAGTTACAGGGAGGGGGATAGAGATACGCAGTATTTT. Amino acid sequence: CASSYREGDRDTQYF.

This clone was detected only once. V is TRBV18 and J is TRBJ1-1; D remains ambiguous. CDR3 length: 15 residues. The V end lost 2 bases, the J end lost 2 bases, and 12 bases lay between the germline ends. The germline CDR1 and CDR2 sequences are KGHSH and LQKENI. As DNA, the CDR3 is TGTGCCAGCTCACCAATGAACAGTATTAACACTGAAGCTTTCTTT. Protein sequence: CASSPMNSINTEAFF.

The CDR3 region is CASSLTSGGAVYNEQFF. The CDR3 nucleotides read TGTGCCAGCAGCTTGACTAGCGGGGGGGCTGTGTACAATGAGCAGTTCTTC. J is TRBJ2-1 and V is TRBV5-5, with TRBD2 matching 13 bases. Germline V gene data show CDR1 as SGHKS and CDR2 as YYEKEE (reference sequence). V was pared by 1 base and J by 4 bases, with 5 bases of the junction left unmatched. CDR3 size: 17 residues.

This rearrangement joins TRBV7-9 to TRBJ1-1; D unresolved. V was clipped by 3 bases and J by 5 bases, with 7 bases between them. Per germline, CDR1 SEHNR and CDR2 FQNEAQ (reference sequence). This CDR3 comprises 12 residues. CDR3 sequence reads: CASSFSETEAFF. CDR3 bases: TGTGCCAGCAGCTTTTCAGAAACTGAAGCTTTCTTT.

The chain recombines TRBV5-1 with TRBJ2-5; D remains unclear. The V gene lost 1 base and the J gene lost 2 bases, with 9 bases spanning the gap. The length of the CDR3 is 14 residues. From germline, CDR1 is SGHRS and CDR2 YFSETQ. The CDR3 spells CASSLSSEQETQYF. The CDR3 DNA is TGCGCCAGCAGCTTGTCGTCAGAACAAGAGACCCAGTACTTC.

V and J are TRBV7-3 and TRBJ2-1; 9 nucleotides match TRBD1. The CDR3 loop spans 16 amino acids. The germline CDR1 and CDR2 sequences are SGHTA and FQGTGA. V shed 5 bases and J 4 bases; nucleotides not matched to a gene: 9. The CDR3 protein is CASSPTGQGSYNEQFF. CDR3 coding DNA: TGTGCCAGCAGCCCTACGGGACAGGGAAGTTACAATGAGCAGTTCTTC.

Written as DNA, the CDR3 is TGTGCCAGCAGCTTAGCGCCCTCGGTTAACACCGGGGAGCTGTTTTTT. It encodes CASSLAPSVNTGELFF. The chain joins TRBV5-4 to TRBJ2-2; no firm D call. The CDR3 spans 16 residues. Trimming stripped 2 bases from V and 2 bases from J, with 13 bases between. CDR1 and CDR2 from the germline V gene are SGHNT and YYREEE (reference sequence).

The chain links TRBV5-5 to TRBJ2-2; a weak D match, TRBD1 (5 bases). CDR1 is SGHKS and CDR2 is YYEKEE in the germline V gene (reference sequence). The ends were cut back, 6 bases at V and 4 bases at J, with 16 bases in the middle. This CDR3 comprises 15 residues. CDR3 in amino acids: CASNLLTGITGELFF. The CDR3 DNA reads TGTGCCAGCAACCTTCTCACAGGAATCACCGGGGAGCTGTTTTTT.

The V and J genes are TRBV5-1 and TRBJ1-2; the D is unclear. Germline CDR1 is SGHRS and CDR2 is YFSETQ. The length of the CDR3 is 12 residues. Trimming stripped 0 bases from V and 7 bases from J, with 7 bases between. The CDR3 nucleotides read TGCGCCAGCAGCTTGGACAGATTTGGCTACACCTTC. This translates into CASSLDRFGYTF.

This clone was detected only a few times. The chain employs TRBV6-2 or TRBV6-3 and TRBJ1-2; D is perhaps TRBD1 (5 bases). Germline V lookup: CDR1 MNHEY, CDR2 SVGEGT. V lost 0 bases and J lost 3, with 11 bases in between. The CDR3 is 15 amino acids. Written as DNA, the CDR3 is TGTGCCAGCAGTTACTCAGGGGAGGGCGACTATGGCTACACCTTC. Residues: CASSYSGEGDYGYTF.

The V gene is TRBV19, the J gene TRBJ1-1, with D hard to call. V shed 4 bases and J shed 6 bases, with 15 bases lying between them. The germline V gene has CDR1 LNHDA and CDR2 SQIVND (reference sequence). The CDR3 length is 14 residues. The CDR3 region is CASSSESGFSEAFF. The CDR3 region has the DNA TGTGCCAGTAGTAGCGAATCAGGATTCTCTGAAGCTTTCTTT. Full variable domain (missing parts from reference TRBV19 and TRBJ1-1): DGGITQSPKYLFRKEGQNVTLSCEQNLNHDAMYWYRQDPGQGLRLIYYSQIVNDFQKGDIAEGYSVSREKKESFPLTVTSAQKNPTAFYLCASSSESGFSEAFFGQGTRLTVV.

The J gene is TRBJ1-1, the V gene TRBV7-9; 8 nucleotides agree with TRBD1. Germline V CDR1 and CDR2: SEHNR, FQNEAQ (reference sequence). This CDR3 comprises 14 residues. The V segment lost 1 base and the J segment 11 bases; nucleotides outside the gene matches: 9. CDR3: CASSLEGAGGRAFF. CDR3 nucleotide sequence: TGTGCCAGCAGCTTAGAAGGAGCAGGGGGCAGGGCTTTCTTT.

The V gene is TRBV27, the J gene TRBJ1-2; 11 nucleotides line up with TRBD1. V trimming: 0 bases; J trimming: 6 bases; junction bases outside the gene matches: 6. CDR3 size: 16 residues. The germline V gene has CDR1 MNHEY and CDR2 SMNVEV (reference sequence). The CDR3 loop is CASSLSIGTGGNGYTF. DNA for the CDR3: TGTGCCAGCAGTTTATCGATAGGGACAGGGGGAAATGGCTACACCTTC.

The chain carries TRBV6-4 and TRBJ2-1, with 9 bases fitting TRBD2. From germline, CDR1 is MRHNA and CDR2 SNTAGT. The CDR3 is 16 residues long. The trim removed 0 bases at V and 3 bases at J, leaving 3 bases unmatched. CDR3 bases: TGTGCCAGCAGTGACTCGGCTAGCGGGGACTACAATGAGCAGTTCTTC. The encoded protein is CASSDSASGDYNEQFF.

This clone was found once. J is TRBJ1-4 and V is TRBV19; unclear D gene. The germline V gene has CDR1 LNHDA and CDR2 SQIVND (reference sequence). This CDR3 region has 13 residues. With 2 bases removed from V and 8 bases from J, the gap between germline ends came to 9 bases. This CDR3 reads CASSIKSGEKLFF. CDR3 bases: TGTGCCAGTAGTATAAAAAGCGGCGAAAAACTGTTTTTT.